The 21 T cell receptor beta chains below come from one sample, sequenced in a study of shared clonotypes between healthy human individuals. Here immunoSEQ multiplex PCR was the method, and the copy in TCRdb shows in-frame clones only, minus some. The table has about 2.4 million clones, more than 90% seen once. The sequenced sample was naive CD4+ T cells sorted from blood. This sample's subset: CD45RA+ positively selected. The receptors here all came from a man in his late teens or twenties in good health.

As DNA, the CDR3 is TGTGCCACAAGGGACAAGATGAACTATGGCTACACCTTC. Its translation is CATRDKMNYGYTF. V gene TRBV10-3 combines with J gene TRBJ1-2, with D maybe TRBD1 (6 bases). The V end was cut by 10 bases, the J end by 2 bases, with 14 bases between. CDR1 ENHRY and CDR2 SYGVKD come from the germline V gene. This CDR3 spans 13 amino acids.

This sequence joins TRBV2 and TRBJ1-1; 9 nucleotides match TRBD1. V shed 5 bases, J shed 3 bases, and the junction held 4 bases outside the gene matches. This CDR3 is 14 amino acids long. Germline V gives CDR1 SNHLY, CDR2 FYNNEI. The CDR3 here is CASSSTGGDTEAFF. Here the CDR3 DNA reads TGTGCCAGCAGTTCTACAGGGGGCGACACTGAAGCTTTCTTT.

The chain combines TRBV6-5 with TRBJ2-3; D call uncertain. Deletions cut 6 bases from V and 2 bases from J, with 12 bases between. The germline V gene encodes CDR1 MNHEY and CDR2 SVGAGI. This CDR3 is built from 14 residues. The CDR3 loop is CASRRLYLTDTQYF. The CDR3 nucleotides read TGTGCCAGCAGGCGACTTTACCTCACAGATACGCAGTATTTT.

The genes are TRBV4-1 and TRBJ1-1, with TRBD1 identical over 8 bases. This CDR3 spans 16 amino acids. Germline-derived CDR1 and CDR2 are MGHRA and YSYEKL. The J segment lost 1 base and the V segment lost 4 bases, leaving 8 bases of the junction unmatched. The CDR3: CASSPSRTGRNTEAFF. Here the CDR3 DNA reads TGCGCCAGCAGCCCTTCCCGGACAGGGCGGAACACTGAAGCTTTCTTT.

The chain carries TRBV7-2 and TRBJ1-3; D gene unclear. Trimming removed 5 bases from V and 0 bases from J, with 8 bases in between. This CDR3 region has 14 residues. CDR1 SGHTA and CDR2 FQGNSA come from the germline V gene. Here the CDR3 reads CASSATVSGNTIYF. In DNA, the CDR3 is TGTGCCAGCAGCGCCACAGTCTCTGGAAACACCATATATTTT.

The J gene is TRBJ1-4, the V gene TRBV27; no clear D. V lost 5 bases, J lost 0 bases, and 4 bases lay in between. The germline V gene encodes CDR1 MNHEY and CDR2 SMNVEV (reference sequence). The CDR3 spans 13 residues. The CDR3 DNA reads TGTGCCAGCAGTCCAGCAACTAATGAAAAACTGTTTTTT. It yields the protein CASSPATNEKLFF.

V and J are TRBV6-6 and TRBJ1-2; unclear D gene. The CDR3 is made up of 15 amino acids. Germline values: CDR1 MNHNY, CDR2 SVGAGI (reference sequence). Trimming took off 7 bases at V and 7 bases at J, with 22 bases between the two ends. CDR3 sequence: CASTPGRLGQLGYTF. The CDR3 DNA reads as TGTGCCAGCACCCCAGGAAGACTGGGCCAGCTTGGCTACACCTTC.

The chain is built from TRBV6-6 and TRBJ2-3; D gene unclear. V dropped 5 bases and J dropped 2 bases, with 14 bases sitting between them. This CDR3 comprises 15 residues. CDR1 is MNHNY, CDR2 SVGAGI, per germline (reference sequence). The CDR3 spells CASSAMGSDTDTQYF. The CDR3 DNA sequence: TGTGCCAGCAGTGCCATGGGATCTGACACAGATACGCAGTATTTT.

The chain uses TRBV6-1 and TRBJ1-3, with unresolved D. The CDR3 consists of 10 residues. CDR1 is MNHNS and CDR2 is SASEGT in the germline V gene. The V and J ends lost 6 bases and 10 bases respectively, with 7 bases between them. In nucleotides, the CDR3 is TGTGCCAGCAGAACAGAAACCATATATTTT. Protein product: CASRTETIYF.

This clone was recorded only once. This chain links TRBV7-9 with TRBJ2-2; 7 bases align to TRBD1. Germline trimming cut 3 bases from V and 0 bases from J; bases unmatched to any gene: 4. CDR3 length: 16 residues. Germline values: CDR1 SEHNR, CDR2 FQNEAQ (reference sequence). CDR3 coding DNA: TGTGCCAGCAGCTTCGGACAGGTCCCGAACACCGGGGAGCTGTTTTTT. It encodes CASSFGQVPNTGELFF.

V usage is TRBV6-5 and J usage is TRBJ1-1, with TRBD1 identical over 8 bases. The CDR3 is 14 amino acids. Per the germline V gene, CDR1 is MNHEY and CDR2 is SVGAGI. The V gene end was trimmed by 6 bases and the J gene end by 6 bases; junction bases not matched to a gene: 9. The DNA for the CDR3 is TGTGCCAGCAGATCGACCGGGACAGGCTCTGAAGCTTTCTTT. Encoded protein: CASRSTGTGSEAFF.

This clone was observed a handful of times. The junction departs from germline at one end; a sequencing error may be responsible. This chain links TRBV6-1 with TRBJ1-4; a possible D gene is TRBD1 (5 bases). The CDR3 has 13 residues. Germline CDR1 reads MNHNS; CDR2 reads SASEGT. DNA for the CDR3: TGTGCCAGCGGGGGGGTGATTAATGAGAAACTGTTTTTT. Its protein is CASGGVINEKLFF.

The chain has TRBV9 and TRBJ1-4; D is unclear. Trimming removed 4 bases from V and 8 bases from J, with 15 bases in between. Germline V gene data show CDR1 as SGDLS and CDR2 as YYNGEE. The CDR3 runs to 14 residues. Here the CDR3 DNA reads TGTGCCAGCAGCTCCCGAGGGCCACGGGAAAAACTGTTTTTT. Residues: CASSSRGPREKLFF.

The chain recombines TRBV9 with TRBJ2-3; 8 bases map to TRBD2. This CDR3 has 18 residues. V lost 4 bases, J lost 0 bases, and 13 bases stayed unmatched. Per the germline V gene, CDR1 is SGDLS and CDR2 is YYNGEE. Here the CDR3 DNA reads TGTGCCAGCAGCATCGGAGGTGGACTAGCCCTTAGCACAGATACGCAGTATTTT. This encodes CASSIGGGLALSTDTQYF.

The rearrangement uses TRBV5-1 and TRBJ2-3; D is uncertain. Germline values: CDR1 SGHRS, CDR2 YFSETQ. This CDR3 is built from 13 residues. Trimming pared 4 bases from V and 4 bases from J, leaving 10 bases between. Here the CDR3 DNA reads TGCGCCAGCAGCCGCGAGGTTGCAGATACGCAGTATTTT. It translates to CASSREVADTQYF.

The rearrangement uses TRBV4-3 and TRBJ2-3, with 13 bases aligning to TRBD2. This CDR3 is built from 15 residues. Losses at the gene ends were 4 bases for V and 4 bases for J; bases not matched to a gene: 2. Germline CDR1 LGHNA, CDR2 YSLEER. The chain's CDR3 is CASSPGLAGSDTQYF. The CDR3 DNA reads TGCGCCAGCAGCCCGGGACTAGCGGGATCAGATACGCAGTATTTT.

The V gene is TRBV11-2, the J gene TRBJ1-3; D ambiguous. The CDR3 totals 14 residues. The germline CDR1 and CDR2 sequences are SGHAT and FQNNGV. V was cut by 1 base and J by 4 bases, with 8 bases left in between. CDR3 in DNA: TGTGCCAGCAGCTTAGCCTGGCGGGGAAACACCATATATTTT. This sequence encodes CASSLAWRGNTIYF. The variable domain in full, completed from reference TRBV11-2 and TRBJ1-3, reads EAGVAQSPRYKIIEKRQSVAFWCNPISGHATLYWYQQILGQGPKLLIQFQNNGVVDDSQLPKDRFSAERLKGVDSTLKIQPAKLEDSAVYLCASSLAWRGNTIYFGEGSWLTVV.

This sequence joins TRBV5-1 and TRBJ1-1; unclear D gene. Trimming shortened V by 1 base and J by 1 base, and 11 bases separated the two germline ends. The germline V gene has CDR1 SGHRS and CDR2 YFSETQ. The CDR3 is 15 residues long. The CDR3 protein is CASSLSFRKNTEAFF. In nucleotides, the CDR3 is TGCGCCAGCAGCTTGTCGTTCAGAAAGAACACTGAAGCTTTCTTT.

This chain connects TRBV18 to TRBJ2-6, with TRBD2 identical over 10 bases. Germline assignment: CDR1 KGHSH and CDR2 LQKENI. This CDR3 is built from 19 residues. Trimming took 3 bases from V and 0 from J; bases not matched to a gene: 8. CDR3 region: CASSPTPSGGSSGANVLTF. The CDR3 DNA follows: TGTGCCAGCTCACCCACGCCTAGCGGGGGTTCCTCTGGGGCCAACGTCCTGACTTTC.

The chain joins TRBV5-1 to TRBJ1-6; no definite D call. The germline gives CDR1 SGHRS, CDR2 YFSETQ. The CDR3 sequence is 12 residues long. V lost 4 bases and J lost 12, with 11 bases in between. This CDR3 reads CASSEPNLPLHF. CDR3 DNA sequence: TGCGCCAGCAGCGAGCCTAACCTACCCCTCCACTTT.

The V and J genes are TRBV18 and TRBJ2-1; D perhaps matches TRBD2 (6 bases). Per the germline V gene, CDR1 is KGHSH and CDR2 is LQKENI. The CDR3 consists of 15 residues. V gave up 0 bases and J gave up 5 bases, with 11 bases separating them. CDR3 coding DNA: TGTGCCAGCTCACCACCAGGAGGGCAGAACAATGAGCAGTTCTTC. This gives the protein CASSPPGGQNNEQFF. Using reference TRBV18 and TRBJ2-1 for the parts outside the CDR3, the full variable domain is NAGVMQNPRHLVRRRGQEARLRCSPMKGHSHVYWYRQLPEEGLKFMVYLQKENIIDESGMPKERFSAEFPKEGPSILRIQQVVRGDSAAYFCASSPPGGQNNEQFFGPGTRLTVL.